The rows below give T cell receptor beta chains drawn from one sample of a study of T-cell reconstitution after alpha-beta-depleted transplantation in children. TCRdb reanalysed the PCR reads using MiXCR and keeps one entry per CDR3 protein. The sample consists of 15,000 or so distinct CDR3 sequences, 4.5% to 6.5% of them appearing once. Specimen: PBMCs, collected before TCRalphabeta/CD19-depleted stem cell transplant. The receptors stem from a boy aged 5-17 years with acute lymphoblastic leukemia, due to receive a stem cell transplant. Each CDR3 is given with its conserved first and last residue. Fields, in order: V gene, clone size, D gene, J gene, CDR3 DNA, CDR3 protein. D genes are given only for firm matches. For some rows the clone size is stated as once, few or many, or as a class when expanded; others skip it.

V: TRBV7-9
size: many
D: TRBD1
J: TRBJ2-6
DNA: TGTGCCAGCAGACTGCCGGGACAGACGTACTCTGGGGCCAACGTCCTGACTTTC
CDR3: CASRLPGQTYSGANVLTF

V: TRBV6-2/TRBV6-3
size: many
D: -
J: TRBJ2-1
DNA: TGTGCCAGCAGTCCCTATGTTCGGAGCCGCTCCTACAATGAGCAGTTCTTC
CDR3: CASSPYVRSRSYNEQFF

V: TRBV12-3/TRBV12-4
size: many
D: TRBD2
J: TRBJ2-1
DNA: TGTGCCAGCAGCCGAAGTTCCAGCGGGAGTGCTTACAATGAGCAGTTCTTC
CDR3: CASSRSSSGSAYNEQFF

V: TRBV6-5
size: many
D: -
J: TRBJ2-7
DNA: TGTGCCAGCAGTTTCTCACAGGGACCCTACGAGCAGTACTTC
CDR3: CASSFSQGPYEQYF

V: TRBV7-9
size: many
D: -
J: TRBJ2-3
DNA: TGTGCCAGCAGCTTAGCCATAAGTGGGACCGGAGATACGCAGTATTTT
CDR3: CASSLAISGTGDTQYF

V: TRBV5-1
size: many
D: TRBD1
J: TRBJ2-3
DNA: TGCGCCAGCAGCTGGGACAGTACCAGCACAGATACGCAGTATTTT
CDR3: CASSWDSTSTDTQYF

V: TRBV7-9
size: medium-sized
D: -
J: TRBJ2-1
DNA: TGTGCCAGCTTGCTAAGTTCCTACAATGAGCAGTTCTTC
CDR3: CASLLSSYNEQFF

V: TRBV20-1
size: medium-sized
D: -
J: TRBJ2-3
DNA: TGCAGTGCTAGAGATCCGGACTCTACACTAATTAGCACAGATACGCAGTATTTT
CDR3: CSARDPDSTLISTDTQYF

V: TRBV12-3/TRBV12-4
size: many
D: TRBD1
J: TRBJ2-7
DNA: TGTGCCAGCAGTCCCCCCGGGACAGACTACTACGAGCAGTACTTC
CDR3: CASSPPGTDYYEQYF

V: TRBV4-3
size: many
D: TRBD2
J: TRBJ2-1
DNA: TGCGCCAGCAGCCTTAGCGGGGGGTTCTCCTACAATGAGCAGTTCTTC
CDR3: CASSLSGGFSYNEQFF

V: TRBV9
size: medium-sized
D: -
J: TRBJ2-4
DNA: TGTGCCAGCAGCGTCAGCTCCGGGGCGGCAGTCAACATTCAGTACTTC
CDR3: CASSVSSGAAVNIQYF

V: TRBV6-4
size: many
D: TRBD1
J: TRBJ2-6
DNA: TGTGCCAGCAGAGAGACAGGGTCTGGGGCCAACGTCCTGACTTTC
CDR3: CASRETGSGANVLTF

V: TRBV20-1
size: many
D: -
J: TRBJ1-2
DNA: TGCAGTGCTAGAGAGGGAGACTATGGCTACACCTTC
CDR3: CSAREGDYGYTF

V: TRBV30
size: few
D: -
J: TRBJ1-1
DNA: TGTGCCTGGAGTGTTGTCGGTAAGAACACTGAAGCTTTCTTT
CDR3: CAWSVVGKNTEAFF

V: TRBV4-1
size: many
D: -
J: TRBJ2-2
DNA: TGCGCCAGCAGCCAAGATTCCAGGGGAAACACCGGGGAGCTGTTTTTT
CDR3: CASSQDSRGNTGELFF

V: TRBV6-2/TRBV6-3
size: -
D: TRBD1
J: TRBJ2-2
DNA: TGTGCCAGCAGCCCCCCCACAGGGGACACCGGGGAGCTGTTTTTT
CDR3: CASSPPTGDTGELFF

V: TRBV7-7
size: -
D: TRBD2
J: TRBJ2-5
DNA: TGTGCTAGCAGCCCTGGACTAGCGGGAGAAGAGACCCAGTACTTC
CDR3: CASSPGLAGEETQYF

V: TRBV7-2
size: many
D: -
J: TRBJ2-3
DNA: TGTGCCAGCAGCTCCCAGCCAGGACACACAGATACGCAGTATTTT
CDR3: CASSSQPGHTDTQYF

V: TRBV4-1
size: many
D: -
J: TRBJ2-1
DNA: TGCGCCAGCAGCCAGGGCGGCCATGAGCAGTTCTTC
CDR3: CASSQGGHEQFF

V: TRBV15
size: many
D: TRBD1
J: TRBJ1-2
DNA: TGTGCCACCAGCACCTCAACAGGGGGTGGCTACACCTTC
CDR3: CATSTSTGGGYTF

V: TRBV20-1
size: medium-sized
D: -
J: TRBJ2-3
DNA: TGCAGTGCTCCGAGACAACCGGGCACAGATACGCAGTATTTT
CDR3: CSAPRQPGTDTQYF

V: TRBV5-1
size: many
D: TRBD2
J: TRBJ2-3
DNA: TGCGCCAGCAGCTTGGTGCCAGTGGCCGGGGGGGATACGCAGTATTTT
CDR3: CASSLVPVAGGDTQYF

V: TRBV2
size: many
D: -
J: TRBJ2-5
DNA: TGTGCCAGCGGATTGGAGACCCAGTACTTC
CDR3: CASGLETQYF

V: TRBV29-1
size: medium-sized
D: -
J: TRBJ2-3
DNA: TGCAGCGTTTCAAATTCAGGTCCCCGCACAGATACGCAGTATTTT
CDR3: CSVSNSGPRTDTQYF

V: TRBV19
size: many
D: -
J: TRBJ2-2
DNA: TGTGCCAGTAGTCTGCCAGCGAACACCGGGGAGCTGTTTTTT
CDR3: CASSLPANTGELFF

V: TRBV7-9
size: many
D: TRBD2
J: TRBJ2-7
DNA: TGTGCCAGCAGCTTAAATTTCGGGGGGGAATCCTACGAGCAGTACTTC
CDR3: CASSLNFGGESYEQYF

V: TRBV12-3/TRBV12-4
size: medium-sized
D: -
J: TRBJ2-6
DNA: TGTGCCAGCAGTCCAGGCTCTGGGGCCAACGTCCTGACTTTC
CDR3: CASSPGSGANVLTF

V: TRBV24-1
size: medium-sized
D: TRBD2
J: TRBJ2-1
DNA: TGTGCCACCAGTGACGGGACTAGCGGGAAGGGTGAGCAGTTCTTC
CDR3: CATSDGTSGKGEQFF

V: TRBV19
size: few
D: TRBD1
J: TRBJ1-1
DNA: TGTGCCAGTAGTTTCAGATGGACAGGGGGCTTGAAGACTGAAGCTTTCTTT
CDR3: CASSFRWTGGLKTEAFF

V: TRBV20-1
size: many
D: -
J: TRBJ1-6
DNA: TGCAGTGCTAGAGATTGGGGCAGGCCGAACTCCTATAATTCACCCCTCCACTTT
CDR3: CSARDWGRPNSYNSPLHF

V: TRBV7-9
size: many
D: -
J: TRBJ2-4
DNA: TGTGCCAGCAGCCACAGAGGGACGGACATTCAGTACTTC
CDR3: CASSHRGTDIQYF

V: TRBV20-1
size: -
D: TRBD2
J: TRBJ2-4
DNA: TGCAGTGCTAGAGTCGGGGGGAACATTCAGTACTTC
CDR3: CSARVGGNIQYF

V: TRBV7-2
size: many
D: TRBD1
J: TRBJ2-7
DNA: TGTGCCAGCAGCTACGGACAGGGGGCGTTTGAGCAGTACTTC
CDR3: CASSYGQGAFEQYF

V: TRBV13
size: few
D: -
J: TRBJ2-1
DNA: TGTGCCAGCAGCTTAGGGGCGGCAAGCTCCTACAATGAGCAGTTCTTC
CDR3: CASSLGAASSYNEQFF

V: TRBV12-3/TRBV12-4
size: many
D: -
J: TRBJ1-4
DNA: TGTGCCAGCAGTAACGACCCTTACAGTGCAACTAATGAAAAACTGTTTTTT
CDR3: CASSNDPYSATNEKLFF

V: TRBV5-6
size: medium-sized
D: TRBD1
J: TRBJ2-7
DNA: TGTGCCAGCAGCCTCCGGGACAGGGAATCCGAGCAGTACTTC
CDR3: CASSLRDRESEQYF

V: TRBV6-2/TRBV6-3
size: many
D: TRBD1
J: TRBJ1-5
DNA: TGTGCCAGCAGTCTTTATGACAGGGACGATCAGCCCCAGCATTTT
CDR3: CASSLYDRDDQPQHF

V: TRBV5-7
size: -
D: -
J: TRBJ2-5
DNA: TGTGCCAGCAGCTCCGTGCCCCTTCCAGAGACCCAGTACTTC
CDR3: CASSSVPLPETQYF

V: TRBV28
size: many
D: -
J: TRBJ1-5
DNA: TGTGCCAGCAGTATCAGGGTTCAGCCCCAGCATTTT
CDR3: CASSIRVQPQHF

V: TRBV12-3/TRBV12-4
size: medium-sized
D: TRBD1
J: TRBJ2-7
DNA: TGTGCCAGCAGGGGGACAGGGTCGAGAAACGAGCAGTACTTC
CDR3: CASRGTGSRNEQYF

V: TRBV24-1
size: many
D: TRBD1
J: TRBJ2-7
DNA: TGTGCCACCAGTGACACGACCGACAGGGCCTACGAGCAGTACTTC
CDR3: CATSDTTDRAYEQYF

V: TRBV6-5
size: -
D: -
J: TRBJ1-3
DNA: TGTGCCAGCAGTTACAGCGCCCAAGGGTCAGGAAACACCATATATTTT
CDR3: CASSYSAQGSGNTIYF

V: TRBV7-9
size: many
D: -
J: TRBJ2-1
DNA: TGTGCCAGCAGCTTAGGCACAGAAGAGCAGTTCTTC
CDR3: CASSLGTEEQFF

V: TRBV3-1
size: many
D: TRBD1
J: TRBJ2-5
DNA: TGTGCCAGCAGCCATGAGGGGGCCGACCAAGAGACCCAGTACTTC
CDR3: CASSHEGADQETQYF

V: TRBV18
size: -
D: -
J: TRBJ2-7
DNA: TGTGCCAGCTCGTCGGTCGGCGCGGGCTACGAGCAGTACTTC
CDR3: CASSSVGAGYEQYF

V: TRBV24-1
size: many
D: -
J: TRBJ2-7
DNA: TGTGCCACCAGTGAGGGCTCCTACGAGCAGTACTTC
CDR3: CATSEGSYEQYF

V: TRBV5-1
size: many
D: -
J: TRBJ2-1
DNA: TGCGCCAGCAACCTGGGGGTAGGGAGGTCGTATGAGCAGTTCTTC
CDR3: CASNLGVGRSYEQFF

V: TRBV6-5
size: many
D: -
J: TRBJ1-1
DNA: TGTGCCAGCAGTTACTCGTGGCTGAACACTGAAGCTTTCTTT
CDR3: CASSYSWLNTEAFF

V: TRBV14
size: medium-sized
D: TRBD2
J: TRBJ2-1
DNA: TGTGCCAGCAGCTGGAGCGGGGGACCCTACAATGAGCAGTTCTTC
CDR3: CASSWSGGPYNEQFF

V: TRBV28
size: many
D: TRBD1
J: TRBJ2-1
DNA: TGTGCCAGCAGACCACTTAGGACAGGGTTGAACAATGAGCAGTTCTTC
CDR3: CASRPLRTGLNNEQFF

V: TRBV28
size: many
D: -
J: TRBJ2-7
DNA: TGTGCCAGCATGAGGGGAACCTACGAGCAGTACTTC
CDR3: CASMRGTYEQYF

V: TRBV11-2
size: many
D: -
J: TRBJ2-7
DNA: TGTGCCAGCAGCTTATACTTAGGAGCCTACGAGCAGTACTTC
CDR3: CASSLYLGAYEQYF

V: TRBV7-9
size: many
D: -
J: TRBJ1-4
DNA: TGTGCCAGCAGCTTCTTAGGGGTCGAGGAAAAACTGTTTTTT
CDR3: CASSFLGVEEKLFF

V: TRBV27
size: medium-sized
D: -
J: TRBJ2-7
DNA: TGTGCCAGTACAGGGCAGGGGTACGAGCAGTACTTC
CDR3: CASTGQGYEQYF

V: TRBV27
size: many
D: TRBD1
J: TRBJ2-3
DNA: TGTGCCAGCAGGAGACAGGGGAGCACAGATACGCAGTATTTT
CDR3: CASRRQGSTDTQYF

V: TRBV5-1
size: medium-sized
D: -
J: TRBJ2-7
DNA: TGCGCCAGCAGCCCCTCGGGTTCATACGAGCAGTACTTC
CDR3: CASSPSGSYEQYF

V: TRBV4-1
size: many
D: TRBD2
J: TRBJ2-3
DNA: TGCGCCAGCAGCCAAGATAGGCTAGCGGGGGCTCATACGCAGTATTTT
CDR3: CASSQDRLAGAHTQYF